The rows below give T cell receptor beta chains drawn from one sample of a study of chemoradiotherapy in HPV16-positive cancers. Method: immunoSEQ multiplex PCR; TCRdb's copy keeps in-frame clones and lacks some. The table includes around 68,000 clones, almost 90% detected once. The input for sequencing was blood, taken from a patient who underwent chemoradiotherapy. The receptor source for this set is a human donor with HPV-associated anogenital cancer. CDR3s include the opening cysteine and the closing phenylalanine or tryptophan. The order of the fields is CDR3 DNA, CDR3 protein, J gene, clone size, D gene, V gene. The D gene is left open where the match is weak. Clone sizes are given selectively: once, few, many, or a class where the clone is expanded.

cdr3_nt: TGTGCCAGCAGCTTGGGAGGGAGCAATCAGCCCCAGCATTTT; cdr3_aa: CASSLGGSNQPQHF; j_call: TRBJ1-5; clone_size: -; d_call: -; v_call: TRBV5-4
cdr3_nt: TGTGCCAGCAGTTCGGAGGGTCGCGGGGACAATGAGCAGTTCTTC; cdr3_aa: CASSSEGRGDNEQFF; j_call: TRBJ2-1; clone_size: -; d_call: -; v_call: TRBV7-2
cdr3_nt: TGTGCCAGCAGTGTGAGTAGCTCCTACAATGAGCAGTTCTTC; cdr3_aa: CASSVSSSYNEQFF; j_call: TRBJ2-1; clone_size: -; d_call: -; v_call: TRBV25-1
cdr3_nt: TGTGCCAGCAGTGACTTCGTAGGCACTGAAGCTTTCTTT; cdr3_aa: CASSDFVGTEAFF; j_call: TRBJ1-1; clone_size: -; d_call: -; v_call: TRBV6-4
cdr3_nt: TGTGCCAGCAGGAGCACAGGGGGCGCCTCCTACGAGCAGTACTTC; cdr3_aa: CASRSTGGASYEQYF; j_call: TRBJ2-7; clone_size: -; d_call: TRBD1; v_call: TRBV6-1
cdr3_nt: TGTGCCAGCAGTTTTGGACAGGACTATGGCTACACCTTC; cdr3_aa: CASSFGQDYGYTF; j_call: TRBJ1-2; clone_size: -; d_call: TRBD1; v_call: TRBV28
cdr3_nt: TGTGCCATCAGTGAGAGGTTACAGGGATCAAAGAACACTGAAGCTTTCTTT; cdr3_aa: CAISERLQGSKNTEAFF; j_call: TRBJ1-1; clone_size: -; d_call: -; v_call: TRBV10-3
cdr3_nt: TGTGCCAGCAGTTACGAGGATTCTGGAAACACCATATATTTT; cdr3_aa: CASSYEDSGNTIYF; j_call: TRBJ1-3; clone_size: -; d_call: -; v_call: TRBV6-5
cdr3_nt: TGTGCCAGTAGGATATTACACGGGGACAGGGGGCGCGAAGATACGCAGTATTTT; cdr3_aa: CASRILHGDRGREDTQYF; j_call: TRBJ2-3; clone_size: -; d_call: TRBD1; v_call: TRBV19
cdr3_nt: TGTGCCATCAGTGGTGTGGGAGAGCAGTACTTC; cdr3_aa: CAISGVGEQYF; j_call: TRBJ2-7; clone_size: -; d_call: -; v_call: TRBV10-3
cdr3_nt: TGCGCCAGCAGCTTGGAAGTAGGGGGTGGTGAAAAACTGTTTTTT; cdr3_aa: CASSLEVGGGEKLFF; j_call: TRBJ1-4; clone_size: -; d_call: -; v_call: TRBV5-1
cdr3_nt: TGTGCCAGCAGCCCCTGGGACAGTCGTGAAAAACTGTTTTTT; cdr3_aa: CASSPWDSREKLFF; j_call: TRBJ1-4; clone_size: -; d_call: TRBD1; v_call: TRBV7-2
cdr3_nt: TGTGCCGCCAGTTACTCCGGTGAGCAGTTCTTC; cdr3_aa: CAASYSGEQFF; j_call: TRBJ2-1; clone_size: -; d_call: -; v_call: TRBV10-3
cdr3_nt: TGTGCCAGCAGCTTCAAGGGGGCGGGGAACACCGGGGAGCTGTTTTTT; cdr3_aa: CASSFKGAGNTGELFF; j_call: TRBJ2-2; clone_size: -; d_call: TRBD1; v_call: TRBV5-6
cdr3_nt: TGTGCCAGTAGTATCCCAACAGGGAGCCTGGGCTACGAGCAGTACTTC; cdr3_aa: CASSIPTGSLGYEQYF; j_call: TRBJ2-7; clone_size: -; d_call: -; v_call: TRBV19
cdr3_nt: TGTGCCAGCAGCCCAGGGCTCTCTAATGAAAAACTGTTTTTT; cdr3_aa: CASSPGLSNEKLFF; j_call: TRBJ1-4; clone_size: -; d_call: -; v_call: TRBV11-2
cdr3_nt: TGTGCCAGCAGTTTAATAGGCGGGGGAGACAATGAGCAGTTCTTC; cdr3_aa: CASSLIGGGDNEQFF; j_call: TRBJ2-1; clone_size: once; d_call: TRBD2; v_call: TRBV6-5
cdr3_nt: TGCGCCAGCAGCGATCGGGACAGAAAGAACACTGAAGCTTTCTTT; cdr3_aa: CASSDRDRKNTEAFF; j_call: TRBJ1-1; clone_size: -; d_call: TRBD1; v_call: TRBV4-1
cdr3_nt: TGTGCCAGCTCACCAACCGGGAATACTGACTCACCCCTCCACTTT; cdr3_aa: CASSPTGNTDSPLHF; j_call: TRBJ1-6; clone_size: -; d_call: -; v_call: TRBV18
cdr3_nt: TGTGCCATCAGTTTGGACAGCACGGGCCAAAATGGCTACACCTTC; cdr3_aa: CAISLDSTGQNGYTF; j_call: TRBJ1-2; clone_size: -; d_call: -; v_call: TRBV10-3
cdr3_nt: TGCGCCAGCAGCTGGACAGGGGGCGAAGATGGCTACACCTTC; cdr3_aa: CASSWTGGEDGYTF; j_call: TRBJ1-2; clone_size: -; d_call: TRBD1; v_call: TRBV5-1
cdr3_nt: TGTGCCAGTAGTGCCCGCGGGACAGGGAACACTGAAGCTTTCTTT; cdr3_aa: CASSARGTGNTEAFF; j_call: TRBJ1-1; clone_size: -; d_call: TRBD1; v_call: TRBV19
cdr3_nt: TGTGCCAGCAGTGAAGCTCCTGGACCTCCCTACGAGCAGTACTTC; cdr3_aa: CASSEAPGPPYEQYF; j_call: TRBJ2-7; clone_size: few; d_call: -; v_call: TRBV6-1
cdr3_nt: TGCGCCAGCAGCCAAGGAGACAGGGGCAATCAGCCCCAGCATTTT; cdr3_aa: CASSQGDRGNQPQHF; j_call: TRBJ1-5; clone_size: -; d_call: TRBD1; v_call: TRBV4-1
cdr3_nt: TGTGCCAGCAGCCCGCAAGGGGGGAGGGGTTCACCCCTCCACTTT; cdr3_aa: CASSPQGGRGSPLHF; j_call: TRBJ1-6; clone_size: -; d_call: -; v_call: TRBV7-2
cdr3_nt: TGTGCCAGCTCACCACCGACACCCGGGTATGGCTACACCTTC; cdr3_aa: CASSPPTPGYGYTF; j_call: TRBJ1-2; clone_size: few; d_call: -; v_call: TRBV18
cdr3_nt: TGTGCCAGCAGTCTCCGGGACAGGCGAACCTACGAGCAGTACTTC; cdr3_aa: CASSLRDRRTYEQYF; j_call: TRBJ2-7; clone_size: -; d_call: TRBD1; v_call: TRBV27
cdr3_nt: TGTGCCAGCAGCCAAGGGGCCCGCGGTGAGCAGTTCTTC; cdr3_aa: CASSQGARGEQFF; j_call: TRBJ2-1; clone_size: -; d_call: -; v_call: TRBV14
cdr3_nt: TGTGCCAGCAGAGGGACAGGGGTTGTCGCAGATACGCAGTATTTT; cdr3_aa: CASRGTGVVADTQYF; j_call: TRBJ2-3; clone_size: -; d_call: TRBD1; v_call: TRBV2
cdr3_nt: TGTGCCAGCACCCTCCCCGGGACGGCGTACGAGCAGTACTTC; cdr3_aa: CASTLPGTAYEQYF; j_call: TRBJ2-7; clone_size: once; d_call: -; v_call: TRBV28
cdr3_nt: TGTGCCAGCAGCCCCAGGGGAGGGGGAGACACAGATACGCAGTATTTT; cdr3_aa: CASSPRGGGDTDTQYF; j_call: TRBJ2-3; clone_size: -; d_call: -; v_call: TRBV11-3
cdr3_nt: TGCGCCAGCAGGGAGACTACCCGCACAGATACGCAGTATTTT; cdr3_aa: CASRETTRTDTQYF; j_call: TRBJ2-3; clone_size: -; d_call: -; v_call: TRBV5-1
cdr3_nt: TGTGCCAGCAGCAGCCGACAGAGCCTTAATGAAAAACTGTTTTTT; cdr3_aa: CASSSRQSLNEKLFF; j_call: TRBJ1-4; clone_size: -; d_call: -; v_call: TRBV7-9
cdr3_nt: TGTGCCAGCAGTAGTGGACAGGGGGCGAGGGAGCAGTACTTC; cdr3_aa: CASSSGQGAREQYF; j_call: TRBJ2-7; clone_size: -; d_call: TRBD1; v_call: TRBV27
cdr3_nt: TGCAGTGCTAGAGGAGATACGCAGTATTTT; cdr3_aa: CSARGDTQYF; j_call: TRBJ2-3; clone_size: -; d_call: -; v_call: TRBV20-1
cdr3_nt: TGTGCCAGCAGTTTAGCGGGACGGAACTATGGCTACACCTTC; cdr3_aa: CASSLAGRNYGYTF; j_call: TRBJ1-2; clone_size: -; d_call: -; v_call: TRBV28
cdr3_nt: TGCGCCAGCAGCCCGAAGGGGGGGCCGATGAACACTGAAGCTTTCTTT; cdr3_aa: CASSPKGGPMNTEAFF; j_call: TRBJ1-1; clone_size: -; d_call: -; v_call: TRBV5-1
cdr3_nt: TGCAGCGTTGAGACAGGGTGGCTCACAGATACGCAGTATTTT; cdr3_aa: CSVETGWLTDTQYF; j_call: TRBJ2-3; clone_size: few; d_call: TRBD1; v_call: TRBV29-1
cdr3_nt: TGTGCCAGCAGTTACTCTAGGGGAGGTCAGCCCCAGCATTTT; cdr3_aa: CASSYSRGGQPQHF; j_call: TRBJ1-5; clone_size: -; d_call: -; v_call: TRBV6-5
cdr3_nt: TGTGCCAGCACGAAGGGGGACAGCCCCTATGGCTACACCTTC; cdr3_aa: CASTKGDSPYGYTF; j_call: TRBJ1-2; clone_size: -; d_call: TRBD1; v_call: TRBV25-1
cdr3_nt: TGTGCCAGCAGTTTATCGAATGCTCGCGAGCAGTACTTC; cdr3_aa: CASSLSNAREQYF; j_call: TRBJ2-7; clone_size: -; d_call: -; v_call: TRBV27
cdr3_nt: TGTGCCAGCAGTTTTTCCAGGTCGGGCTACGAGCAGTACTTC; cdr3_aa: CASSFSRSGYEQYF; j_call: TRBJ2-7; clone_size: -; d_call: -; v_call: TRBV28
cdr3_nt: TGCGCCAGCAGCTTGGGGCAGGGTACGAGAGGGCACTACTTC; cdr3_aa: CASSLGQGTRGHYF; j_call: TRBJ2-7; clone_size: -; d_call: -; v_call: TRBV5-1
cdr3_nt: TGTGCCAGCAGTGTCGGTAGGGGAGAGCAGTACTTC; cdr3_aa: CASSVGRGEQYF; j_call: TRBJ2-7; clone_size: -; d_call: -; v_call: TRBV2
cdr3_nt: TGCGCCAGCAGCACACAGGGGACAGATACGCAGTATTTT; cdr3_aa: CASSTQGTDTQYF; j_call: TRBJ2-3; clone_size: -; d_call: TRBD1; v_call: TRBV5-1
cdr3_nt: TGTGCCAGCAGACCGCAGACACTAAAATGGGGGGAGCAGTACTTC; cdr3_aa: CASRPQTLKWGEQYF; j_call: TRBJ2-7; clone_size: -; d_call: -; v_call: TRBV2
cdr3_nt: TGCGCCAGCAGCTTGTCTCCAGGGCAAGGCGAGCCCCAGCATTTT; cdr3_aa: CASSLSPGQGEPQHF; j_call: TRBJ1-5; clone_size: few; d_call: -; v_call: TRBV5-1
cdr3_nt: TGTGCCAGCAGTGTCAATCAGCCCCAGCATTTT; cdr3_aa: CASSVNQPQHF; j_call: TRBJ1-5; clone_size: few; d_call: -; v_call: TRBV2
cdr3_nt: TGTGCCAGCAGCCCAGAGGGGTGGGGAGTTTACGAGCAGTACTTC; cdr3_aa: CASSPEGWGVYEQYF; j_call: TRBJ2-7; clone_size: -; d_call: -; v_call: TRBV14
cdr3_nt: TGCGCCAGCAGCTTGGCCATACCCGGGACTAGCGGGGGCATCTCCTACAATGAGCAGTTCTTC; cdr3_aa: CASSLAIPGTSGGISYNEQFF; j_call: TRBJ2-1; clone_size: -; d_call: TRBD2; v_call: TRBV5-1
cdr3_nt: TGTGCCAGCTCACCACCGACAGGGGTTTTTGGCTACACCTTC; cdr3_aa: CASSPPTGVFGYTF; j_call: TRBJ1-2; clone_size: -; d_call: TRBD1; v_call: TRBV18
cdr3_nt: TGCGCCAGCAGCCCATCAACAGGGAGTCCTAACTATGGCTACACCTTC; cdr3_aa: CASSPSTGSPNYGYTF; j_call: TRBJ1-2; clone_size: few; d_call: -; v_call: TRBV5-1
cdr3_nt: TGTGCCAGCAGCTACGGGAACTGGGACACCGGGGAGCTGTTTTTT; cdr3_aa: CASSYGNWDTGELFF; j_call: TRBJ2-2; clone_size: -; d_call: -; v_call: TRBV5-8
cdr3_nt: TGTGCCAGCAGCGCACAGGGGTTGGTGAAACTTAATGAAAAACTGTTTTTT; cdr3_aa: CASSAQGLVKLNEKLFF; j_call: TRBJ1-4; clone_size: -; d_call: TRBD1; v_call: TRBV11-3